This TCR beta chain appears in the sequencing data of a study of PD-1 blockade in mismatch repair-deficient tumors. Study information: Enrolled 2013-2016, patients had progressing, pretreated mismatch repair-deficient cancers of about a dozen types.

The protocol was immunoSEQ multiplex PCR, while the TCRdb copy is restricted to in-frame clones and leaves out a portion. The table records some 84,000 clones, around 85% of them present only once. The CDR3 has 14 residues. In germline, CDR1 is MRHNA, CDR2 SNTAGT. The ends were cut back, 3 bases at V and 6 bases at J, with 14 bases in the middle. Study outcomes and limitations: Tumor-resident clones, often absent from pretreatment blood, expanded after pembrolizumab and then contracted.

A word on this clone: Its antigen is unidentified.

The genes are TRBV6-4 and TRBJ1-2, with D maybe TRBD1 (6 bases). This TCR came from an adult with mismatch repair-deficient cancer. Specimen: peripheral blood, collected 12 weeks after starting pembrolizumab. CDR3 coding DNA: TGTGCCAGCAGTGAATATCGGGGGGCGGATGGCTACACCTTC. It yields the protein CASSEYRGADGYTF.